Listed here are 29 T cell receptor beta chains from one sample, sequenced in a study of neoadjuvant anti-PD-1 for oral cavity cancer. Some clones are missing from TCRdb's copy, which holds only in-frame ones; the method was immunoSEQ multiplex PCR. The profile shows around 21,000 clones, more than 35% of them singletons. Regarding time point: after neoadjuvant nivolumab, at surgical resection. The starting material was tumor tissue, obtained after nivolumab (anti-PD-1) treatment. The receptors come from a person aged 35 to 85 with oral cavity squamous cell carcinoma.

This clone was seen a handful of times. The V gene is TRBV29-1, the J gene TRBJ1-1; D unresolved. The CDR3 sequence is 12 residues long. Germline V gives CDR1 SQVTM, CDR2 ANQGSEA. V was clipped by 7 bases and J by 4 bases, with 13 bases between them. Written as DNA, the CDR3 is TGCAGCGGGAGGGTTGGGAGCACTGAAGCTTTCTTT. This gives the protein CSGRVGSTEAFF.

The rearrangement links TRBV6-1 to TRBJ2-1; 7 bases fit TRBD1. The junction had 12 bases not matched to a gene; V was cut back by 6 bases and J by 7 bases. The CDR3 is 15 residues long. CDR1 and CDR2 (germline): MNHNS, SASEGT. The CDR3 protein is CASRIDRVGGNEQFF. CDR3 DNA: TGTGCCAGCAGAATAGACAGGGTGGGCGGAAATGAGCAGTTCTTC.

This sequence joins TRBV7-2 and TRBJ2-1, with D possibly being TRBD1 (6 bases). V lost 1 base, J lost 4 bases, and 11 bases lay in between. CDR1 and CDR2 (germline): SGHTA, FQGNSA. The CDR3 extends over 15 amino acids. CDR3 loop: CASSLDREAYNEQFF. The CDR3 coding sequence is TGTGCCAGCAGCTTAGACAGGGAAGCATACAATGAGCAGTTCTTC.

The V and J genes are TRBV6-6 and TRBJ1-3; unclear D gene. Germline V CDR1 and CDR2: MNHNY, SVGAGI (reference sequence). Trimming stripped 9 bases from V and 1 base from J, with 7 bases between. This CDR3 contains 12 residues. CDR3 coding DNA: TGTGCCAGTCTAGGGTCTGGAAACACCATATATTTT. This gives the protein CASLGSGNTIYF.

This chain links TRBV5-1 with TRBJ2-1; D unresolved. Germline CDR1 reads SGHRS; CDR2 reads YFSETQ. This CDR3 has 13 residues. V lost 0 bases, J lost 5 bases, and 6 bases lay in between. As DNA, the CDR3 is TGCGCCAGCAGCTTGGGGCTTAACAATGAGCAGTTCTTC. It specifies CASSLGLNNEQFF. Variable domain in full (rest from reference TRBV5-1 and TRBJ2-1): KAGVTQTPRYLIKTRGQQVTLSCSPISGHRSVSWYQQTPGQGLQFLFEYFSETQRNKGNFPGRFSGRQFSNSRSEMNVSTLELGDSALYLCASSLGLNNEQFFGPGTRLTVL.

The genes are TRBV5-1 and TRBJ1-2; D is uncertain. Germline V gene data show CDR1 as SGHRS and CDR2 as YFSETQ. Trimming pared 0 bases from V and 4 bases from J, leaving 13 bases between. This CDR3 is built from 15 residues. The CDR3, as DNA: TGCGCCAGCAGCTTGGATTTGCCCCCTGTCTATGGCTACACCTTC. Residues: CASSLDLPPVYGYTF.

The J gene is TRBJ2-7, the V gene TRBV6-6; the D is unclear. Trimming took off 7 bases at V and 0 bases at J, with 16 bases between the two ends. Germline CDR1 is MNHNY and CDR2 is SVGAGI (reference sequence). CDR3 length: 15 residues. The CDR3 reads CASTQDQDRSYEQYF. CDR3 DNA: TGTGCCAGCACTCAGGATCAGGACCGCTCCTACGAGCAGTACTTC.

The chain carries TRBV5-1 and TRBJ1-1, with no clear D. CDR3 size: 13 residues. Germline-derived CDR1 and CDR2 are SGHRS and YFSETQ. V gave up 5 bases and J gave up 3 bases, with 11 bases separating them. CDR3 loop: CASSPAADTEAFF. The CDR3 DNA sequence: TGCGCCAGCAGTCCCGCCGCGGACACTGAAGCTTTCTTT.

The CDR3: CASSRQGANEKLFF. The CDR3 DNA reads as TGTGCCAGCAGTAGACAGGGGGCTAATGAAAAACTGTTTTTT. The chain uses TRBV6-1 and TRBJ1-4; 9 bases are shared with TRBD1. The germline V gene encodes CDR1 MNHNS and CDR2 SASEGT. There are 14 residues in the CDR3. J was trimmed by 3 bases and V by 5 bases; bases with no gene match: 1.

This clone was detected many times. The chain is built from TRBV13 and TRBJ2-7; 7 bases are shared with TRBD2. There are 16 residues in the CDR3. Germline lookup yields CDR1 PRHDT and CDR2 FYEKMQ (reference sequence). After removal of 5 bases from V and 0 bases from J, the junction contained 10 bases not matched to a gene. CDR3 amino acids: CASSLGVAGRSYEQYF. CDR3 in DNA: TGTGCCAGCAGCCTCGGTGTAGCGGGCCGCTCCTACGAGCAGTACTTC.

The genes are TRBV19 and TRBJ2-7; possibly TRBD1 for D (6 bases). The CDR3 contains 14 residues. Germline V lookup: CDR1 LNHDA, CDR2 SQIVND (reference sequence). The V gene lost 3 bases and the J gene lost 0 bases, with 9 bases spanning the gap. The CDR3 loop is CASSIPGHSYEQYF. CDR3 nucleotides: TGTGCCAGTAGTATCCCGGGACACTCCTACGAGCAGTACTTC.

This clone has a handful of counts. The CDR3 nucleotides are TGTGCCAGCAGCGTAGAGGCAGCAACCCACTACGAGCAGTACTTC. Amino acids: CASSVEAATHYEQYF. The gene calls are TRBV9 and TRBJ2-7, with D unresolved. Germline V CDR1 and CDR2: SGDLS, YYNGEE. The CDR3 is 15 amino acids. The V end was cut by 0 bases, the J end by 3 bases, with 13 bases between.

This chain joins TRBV6-1 and TRBJ2-7; 8 bases are shared with TRBD1. The V and J ends lost 5 bases and 3 bases, in that order; junction bases with no gene match: 6. Per germline, CDR1 MNHNS and CDR2 SASEGT. The CDR3 has 14 amino acids. The DNA of the CDR3 is TGTGCCAGCAGTTATACCACAGGGGGCTACGAGCAGTACTTC. Translating gives CASSYTTGGYEQYF.

This clone was recorded once. This chain uses TRBV27 with TRBJ2-7, with unresolved D. This CDR3 region has 10 residues. V shed 6 bases and J shed 3 bases, with 3 bases lying between them. The germline gives CDR1 MNHEY, CDR2 SMNVEV (reference sequence). CDR3 in DNA: TGTGCCAGCAGGATCTACGAGCAGTACTTC. Translating it yields CASRIYEQYF.

This chain joins TRBV29-1 and TRBJ1-5, with D perhaps matching TRBD1 (6 bases). V lost 7 bases to trimming and J lost 6 bases, with 16 bases between them. The CDR3 runs 13 residues. Germline CDR1 is SQVTM and CDR2 is ANQGSEA. The CDR3 spells CSGKGGEGQPQHF. The CDR3, as DNA: TGCAGCGGAAAAGGGGGAGAGGGTCAGCCCCAGCATTTT.

The chain uses TRBV9 and TRBJ2-1; TRBD2 agrees at 10 bases. CDR1 is SGDLS and CDR2 is YYNGEE in the germline V gene. This CDR3 has 15 residues. V trimming: 4 bases; J trimming: 6 bases; junction bases outside the gene matches: 7. In DNA form, the CDR3 reads TGTGCCAGCAGCTTCAGCGGGGGGGCCGCCAATGAGCAGTTCTTC. This encodes CASSFSGGAANEQFF.

By frequency in the sample, this clone is medium-sized. This chain links TRBV9 with TRBJ2-2; 9 positions agree with TRBD2. This CDR3 is built from 15 residues. Germline assignment: CDR1 SGDLS and CDR2 YYNGEE. J gave up 4 bases and V 2 bases, and 3 bases lay outside the gene matches. CDR3 in DNA: TGTGCCAGCAGCGTGGGACTAGCTGTCACCGGGGAGCTGTTTTTT. Translation gives CASSVGLAVTGELFF.

The gene calls are TRBV30 and TRBJ1-5, with a tentative D call TRBD1 (5 bases). V was pared by 7 bases and J by 4 bases, with 17 bases between. From germline, CDR1 is GTSNPN and CDR2 SVGIG (reference sequence). The CDR3 has 14 residues. In DNA, the CDR3 is TGTGCCTTTCAAACCGGGACTCTTAATCAGCCCCAGCATTTT. This translates into CAFQTGTLNQPQHF.

The chain joins TRBV4-1 to TRBJ2-3, with D uncertain. V dropped 0 bases and J dropped 2 bases, with 15 bases sitting between them. CDR3 length: 17 amino acids. Germline CDR1 and CDR2: MGHRA and YSYEKL. CDR3 region: CASSQDGEVGPTDTQYF. For the CDR3, the DNA is TGCGCCAGCAGCCAAGATGGCGAGGTAGGCCCCACAGATACGCAGTATTTT.

CDR3 sequence: CASSRAYKNTEAFF. As DNA, the CDR3 is TGCGCCAGCAGCCGGGCCTACAAGAACACTGAAGCTTTCTTT. The V gene is TRBV4-1, the J gene TRBJ1-1; D remains ambiguous. V lost 4 bases and J lost 1, with 10 bases in between. Germline V gene sequence: CDR1 MGHRA, CDR2 YSYEKL. The CDR3 is 14 residues long.

This clone has a handful of counts. The chain combines TRBV7-9 with TRBJ2-3; tentative D call: TRBD1 (6 bases). This CDR3 contains 14 residues. With 3 bases removed from V and 4 bases from J, the gap between germline ends came to 11 bases. Germline lookup yields CDR1 SEHNR and CDR2 FQNEAQ (reference sequence). CDR3 protein: CASSLGTQADTQYF. Here the CDR3 DNA reads TGTGCCAGCAGCTTGGGGACACAGGCAGATACGCAGTATTTT.

This clone was seen a few times. V is TRBV7-2 and J is TRBJ1-2; D unclear. V was cut by 4 bases and J by 3 bases, with 12 bases left in between. This CDR3 has 14 residues. Germline V gene data show CDR1 as SGHTA and CDR2 as FQGNSA. CDR3 protein: CASSWAETDYGYTF. In DNA, the CDR3 is TGTGCCAGCAGCTGGGCCGAAACAGACTATGGCTACACCTTC.

V is TRBV12-5 and J is TRBJ1-6; no definite D call. The ends were cut back, 2 bases at V and 8 bases at J, with 4 bases in the middle. This CDR3 is 12 amino acids long. Looked up from germline, CDR1 is LGHNT and CDR2 is FRNRAP. The CDR3 DNA is TGTGCTAGTGGTTTGTTTCATTCACCCCTCCACTTT. Translation: CASGLFHSPLHF.

V and J are TRBV7-9 and TRBJ2-3, with D perhaps matching TRBD1 (7 bases). Germline-derived CDR1 and CDR2 are SEHNR and FQNEAQ (reference sequence). V was pared by 10 bases and J by 2 bases, with 19 bases between. The CDR3 runs 15 residues. This chain's CDR3 is CATSRNRGLTDTQYF. The CDR3 nucleotides read TGTGCCACCTCTAGGAACAGGGGACTCACAGATACGCAGTATTTT.

The chain employs TRBV5-1 and TRBJ1-1, with a tentative D call TRBD1 (6 bases). This CDR3 comprises 14 residues. Germline V gives CDR1 SGHRS, CDR2 YFSETQ. V lost 1 base and J 2 bases, leaving 9 bases between the germline ends. CDR3 loop: CASSLTGTNTEAFF. As DNA, the CDR3 is TGCGCCAGCAGCTTGACAGGGACTAACACTGAAGCTTTCTTT.

Many counts were recorded for this clone. V and J are TRBV10-2 and TRBJ2-7; 16 bases agree with TRBD2. The CDR3 sequence is 18 residues long. Germline lookup yields CDR1 WSHSY and CDR2 SAAADI. The junction had 9 bases not matched to a gene; V was cut back by 6 bases and J by 1 base. CDR3 nucleotides: TGCGCCAGCAGGCCGGGACTAGCGGGGGGGAAAGTTTCCTACGAGCAGTACTTC. Amino acids: CASRPGLAGGKVSYEQYF.

A few counts support this clone. V usage is TRBV6-5 and J usage is TRBJ1-2, with D perhaps TRBD1 (6 bases). The CDR3 consists of 12 residues. V was shortened by 6 bases and J by 7 bases, with 12 bases between the two germline ends. Germline CDR1 and CDR2: MNHEY and SVGAGI. The CDR3: CASRKPGVGYTF. The CDR3 DNA reads as TGTGCCAGCAGGAAACCAGGGGTTGGCTACACCTTC.

The gene calls are TRBV2 and TRBJ2-7; no clear D gene. The CDR3 runs 13 residues. Germline V CDR1 and CDR2: SNHLY, FYNNEI. Trimming removed 6 bases from V and 2 bases from J, with 11 bases in between. The CDR3 reads CASSLNGPYEQYF. Written as DNA, the CDR3 is TGTGCCAGCAGCTTAAATGGACCCTACGAGCAGTACTTC.

V usage is TRBV28 and J usage is TRBJ1-4, with a weak D call TRBD1 (5 bases). The germline gives CDR1 MDHEN, CDR2 SYDVKM. Trimming took 5 bases from V and 3 from J, leaving 7 bases between them. This CDR3 is built from 13 residues. The DNA of the CDR3 is TGTGCCAGCAGTGGGGCCGCTAATGAAAAACTGTTTTTT. Its protein product is CASSGAANEKLFF. Full variable domain (outside the CDR3, taken from reference TRBV28 and TRBJ1-4): DVKVTQSSRYLVKRTGEKVFLECVQDMDHENMFWYRQDPGLGLRLIYFSYDVKMKEKGDIPEGYSVSREKKERFSLILESASTNQTSMYLCASSGAANEKLFFGSGTQLSVL.